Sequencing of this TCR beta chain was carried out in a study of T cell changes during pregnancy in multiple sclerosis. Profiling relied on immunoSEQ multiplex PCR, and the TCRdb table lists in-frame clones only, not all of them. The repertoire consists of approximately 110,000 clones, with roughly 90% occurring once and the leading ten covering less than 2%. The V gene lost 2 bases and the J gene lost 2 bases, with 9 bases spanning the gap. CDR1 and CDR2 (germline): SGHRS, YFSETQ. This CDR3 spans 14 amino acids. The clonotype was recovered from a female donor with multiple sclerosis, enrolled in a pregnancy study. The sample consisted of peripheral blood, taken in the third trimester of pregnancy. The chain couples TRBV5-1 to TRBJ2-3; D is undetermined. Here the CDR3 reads CASSLGAPTDTQYF. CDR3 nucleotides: TGCGCCAGCAGCTTAGGAGCCCCCACAGATACGCAGTATTTT.